This is a list of T cell receptor beta chains from one sample in a study of blood T cell repertoires in COVID-19. Using immunoSEQ multiplex PCR, the repertoire was profiled, and TCRdb retains in-frame clones only, with some absent. The repertoire holds roughly 260,000 clones, with about 91% as singletons. The sequenced sample was peripheral blood. The receptors were sampled from a person aged 18 to 30 with COVID-19, enrolled during active disease. The CDR3 runs from the conserved cysteine through the conserved F or W. A D gene is named only where the DNA matches it firmly. A row's size may be missing; if present it is once, few, many or a size class.

J gene	clone size	V gene	D gene	CDR3 protein	CDR3 DNA
TRBJ1-2	.	TRBV24-1	TRBD1	CATSDDRGNYGYTF	TGTGCCACCAGTGATGACAGGGGCAACTATGGCTACACCTTC
TRBJ2-2	.	TRBV29-1	TRBD2	CSVPRLAGGHGTGELFF	TGCAGCGTGCCAAGACTAGCGGGAGGGCACGGCACCGGGGAGCTGTTTTTT
TRBJ2-3	once	TRBV27	TRBD2	CASSLLRLAGGLMAQYF	TGTGCCAGCAGTTTACTCCGACTAGCGGGAGGGTTAATGGCGCAGTATTTT
TRBJ2-3	.	TRBV3-1/TRBV3-2	TRBD2	CASSQRTSGRNTDTQYF	TGTGCCAGCAGCCAACGGACTAGCGGGAGAAACACAGATACGCAGTATTTT
TRBJ2-2	.	TRBV25-1	.	CASSESQGELFF	TGTGCCAGCAGTGAATCCCAGGGGGAGCTGTTTTTT
TRBJ2-2	few	TRBV7-3	.	CASSLTGAGELFF	TGTGCCAGCAGCTTAACTGGAGCCGGGGAGCTGTTTTTT
TRBJ2-2	.	TRBV14	.	CASSRLSPGTGELFF	TGTGCCAGCAGCCGACTATCCCCCGGCACCGGGGAGCTGTTTTTT
TRBJ2-4	.	TRBV2	TRBD2	CASSDSGDIQYF	TGTGCCAGCAGTGACAGCGGGGACATTCAGTACTTC
TRBJ2-6	.	TRBV29-1	.	CSVRSGANVLTF	TGCAGCGTTCGCTCTGGGGCCAACGTCCTGACTTTC
TRBJ2-7	.	TRBV4-3	.	CASSHGLAPNYEQYF	TGCGCCAGCAGCCACGGCCTAGCGCCCAACTACGAGCAGTACTTC
TRBJ2-5	.	TRBV16	TRBD1	CASSQSGQGETQYF	TGTGCCAGCAGCCAATCTGGACAGGGTGAGACCCAGTACTTC
TRBJ2-5	.	TRBV5-1	.	CASSGHLTGRQETQYF	TGCGCCAGCAGCGGGCACCTGACAGGCAGGCAAGAGACCCAGTACTTC
TRBJ2-7	.	TRBV5-4	TRBD1	CASSKIGERQGGYEQYF	TGTGCCAGCAGCAAGATTGGGGAAAGACAGGGTGGCTACGAGCAGTACTTC
TRBJ2-7	.	TRBV6-5	TRBD1	CASRQGASGAEQYF	TGTGCCAGCAGACAGGGGGCGTCGGGGGCCGAGCAGTACTTC
TRBJ2-3	few	TRBV5-1	TRBD2	CASSIEPGLADSGTQYF	TGCGCCAGCAGCATCGAACCGGGACTAGCGGACTCGGGGACGCAGTATTTT
TRBJ1-1	.	TRBV3-1/TRBV3-2	.	CASSQGGGNTEAFF	TGTGCCAGCAGCCAAGGAGGCGGGAACACTGAAGCTTTCTTT
TRBJ2-7	.	TRBV27	TRBD1	CASSLSGQGALYEQYF	TGTGCCAGCAGTTTATCGGGACAGGGGGCTTTGTACGAGCAGTACTTC
TRBJ2-7	.	TRBV18	.	CASSPPMSRGYEQYF	TGTGCCAGCTCACCACCGATGTCTCGGGGATACGAGCAGTACTTC
TRBJ2-3	.	TRBV30	.	CAWSVIRGQNQGYF	TGTGCCTGGAGTGTAATTCGTGGGCAAAATCAGGGGTATTTT
TRBJ2-5	.	TRBV18	.	CASSLADQETQYF	TGTGCCAGCTCACTTGCGGACCAAGAGACCCAGTACTTC
TRBJ2-1	.	TRBV9	.	CASSQGHLGEQFF	TGTGCCAGCAGCCAAGGACATCTTGGCGAGCAGTTCTTC
TRBJ2-1	.	TRBV3-1/TRBV3-2	TRBD2	CASSHQRRLAVNEQFF	TGTGCCAGCAGCCACCAAAGGAGGCTAGCGGTCAATGAGCAGTTCTTC
TRBJ2-7	.	TRBV20-1	.	CSASGSYEQYF	TGCAGTGCTTCCGGGTCCTACGAGCAGTACTTC
TRBJ2-1	.	TRBV14	TRBD2	CASSPGLVHEQFF	TGTGCCAGCAGCCCGGGACTAGTTCATGAGCAGTTCTTC
TRBJ1-1	.	TRBV12-5	TRBD1	CASGFSTGDPRDTEAFF	TGTGCTAGTGGTTTTTCGACAGGGGATCCCAGAGACACTGAAGCTTTCTTT
TRBJ2-5	.	TRBV7-9	TRBD2	CASSGSEAGPQETQYF	TGTGCCAGCAGCGGCTCCGAAGCGGGACCACAAGAGACCCAGTACTTC
TRBJ2-5	once	TRBV2	.	CAGRQARGETQYF	TGTGCCGGCCGACAGGCTCGAGGGGAGACCCAGTACTTC
TRBJ1-1	.	TRBV5-4	.	CASSLEPGKNTEAFF	TGTGCCAGCAGCTTAGAGCCGGGAAAGAACACTGAAGCTTTCTTT
TRBJ1-1	once	TRBV7-2	.	CASSLATGSVVAEAFF	TGTGCCAGCAGCTTAGCAACAGGGAGTGTCGTCGCTGAAGCTTTCTTT
TRBJ1-2	.	TRBV28	.	CATLQGKWDGYTF	TGTGCCACCTTGCAGGGGAAATGGGATGGCTACACCTTC
TRBJ2-2	.	TRBV24-1	TRBD2	CATSDPNGAGGITGELFF	TGTGCCACCAGTGATCCCAACGGTGCGGGAGGGATCACCGGGGAGCTGTTTTTT
TRBJ2-1	.	TRBV15	TRBD2	CATSRETSGSSYNEQFF	TGTGCCACCAGCAGAGAGACTAGCGGAAGCTCCTACAATGAGCAGTTCTTC
TRBJ2-7	.	TRBV5-6	.	CASSLGTPAEEQYF	TGTGCCAGCAGCTTGGGGACACCTGCTGAGGAGCAGTACTTC
TRBJ2-1	.	TRBV19	.	CASSISSSGISSYNEQFF	TGTGCCAGTAGTATTAGTTCTTCCGGGATCAGCTCCTACAATGAGCAGTTCTTC
TRBJ2-2	.	TRBV5-1	.	CASSLVAGELFF	TGCGCCAGCAGTCTAGTTGCCGGGGAGCTGTTTTTT
TRBJ2-2	once	TRBV7-3	TRBD2	CASSITGTRDTGELFF	TGTGCCAGCAGCATAACCGGGACTAGGGACACCGGGGAGCTGTTTTTT
TRBJ2-1	once	TRBV5-1	TRBD2	CASSLAGTTANEQFF	TGCGCCAGCAGCTTGGCCGGGACTACGGCCAATGAGCAGTTCTTC
TRBJ2-5	.	TRBV25-1	.	CASRSARETQYF	TGTGCCAGCCGTAGCGCCCGGGAGACCCAGTACTTC
TRBJ2-3	.	TRBV20-1	TRBD2	CSASEGRGTDTQYF	TGCAGTGCTAGTGAGGGGAGGGGAACAGATACGCAGTATTTT
TRBJ1-2	.	TRBV12-3/TRBV12-4	TRBD1	CASRRTGGYGYTF	TGTGCCAGCAGGCGGACAGGGGGTTATGGCTACACCTTC
TRBJ2-2	.	TRBV29-1	TRBD1	CSVAWTGDTGELFF	TGCAGCGTTGCCTGGACAGGGGACACCGGGGAGCTGTTTTTT
TRBJ2-3	.	TRBV19	TRBD1	CASSNGGQGQGAVDTQYF	TGTGCCAGTAGTAATGGAGGGCAGGGACAGGGGGCCGTGGATACGCAGTATTTT
TRBJ2-1	.	TRBV2	.	CASKPWDQGSNEQFF	TGTGCCAGCAAACCCTGGGATCAGGGATCCAATGAGCAGTTCTTC
TRBJ2-7	.	TRBV3-1/TRBV3-2	TRBD2	CASSQEPSRTSGRSLYEQYF	TGTGCCAGCAGCCAAGAGCCCTCGAGGACTAGCGGGAGATCCCTCTACGAGCAGTACTTC
TRBJ2-7	.	TRBV19	.	CASSMGSGLTYEQYF	TGTGCCAGTAGTATGGGAAGCGGGCTCACCTACGAGCAGTACTTC
TRBJ2-1	.	TRBV24-1	TRBD2	CATSEPGTSFMDEQFF	TGTGCCACCAGTGAACCCGGGACTAGCTTTATGGATGAGCAGTTCTTC
TRBJ1-1	.	TRBV28	.	CASSSGGRTEAFF	TGTGCCAGCAGCTCTGGCGGGCGAACTGAAGCTTTCTTT
TRBJ2-3	.	TRBV7-2	TRBD2	CASSPGLAGSTDTQYF	TGTGCCAGCAGCCCCGGACTAGCGGGAAGCACAGATACGCAGTATTTT
TRBJ2-7	once	TRBV6-5	.	CARRRGSHYEQYF	TGTGCCAGAAGACGGGGGTCCCACTACGAGCAGTACTTC
TRBJ1-2	.	TRBV24-1	TRBD1	CATSDTQGAYGYTF	TGTGCCACCAGTGATACTCAGGGGGCCTATGGCTACACCTTC
TRBJ1-2	.	TRBV29-1	TRBD1	CSVDTAAGGDWGYTF	TGCAGCGTTGATACGGCGGCAGGGGGCGATTGGGGCTACACCTTC
TRBJ2-5	.	TRBV5-1	TRBD2	CASSLGTSGYQETQYF	TGCGCCAGCAGCTTGGGGACTAGCGGCTATCAAGAGACCCAGTACTTC
TRBJ2-1	few	TRBV7-2	TRBD1	CASSSTGGSYNEQFF	TGTGCCAGCAGCTCAACAGGGGGGTCCTACAATGAGCAGTTCTTC
TRBJ2-5	.	TRBV5-1	TRBD2	CATSLLPGLAGGDETQYF	TGCGCCACCTCACTCCTCCCGGGACTAGCGGGAGGGGACGAGACCCAGTACTTC
TRBJ2-1	.	TRBV24-1	TRBD2	CATSDFPSGRAYNEQFF	TGTGCCACCAGTGATTTTCCTAGCGGGAGGGCCTACAATGAGCAGTTCTTC
TRBJ2-1	.	TRBV4-1	.	CASSQGGDLAKQFF	TGCGCCAGCAGCCAAGGGGGGGATCTTGCAAAGCAGTTCTTC
TRBJ1-5	.	TRBV6-6	.	CASRQARNQPQHF	TGTGCCAGTAGACAGGCTCGCAATCAGCCCCAGCATTTT
TRBJ2-3	.	TRBV19	TRBD1	CASSLQGAGDTQYF	TGTGCCAGTAGTCTACAGGGGGCGGGAGATACGCAGTATTTT
TRBJ2-7	.	TRBV20-1	TRBD2	CSASETSAAYEQYF	TGCAGTGCTAGTGAGACTAGCGCAGCCTACGAGCAGTACTTC
TRBJ1-1	.	TRBV19	.	CASRVGDLNTEAFF	TGTGCCAGTAGGGTGGGGGACTTGAACACTGAAGCTTTCTTT